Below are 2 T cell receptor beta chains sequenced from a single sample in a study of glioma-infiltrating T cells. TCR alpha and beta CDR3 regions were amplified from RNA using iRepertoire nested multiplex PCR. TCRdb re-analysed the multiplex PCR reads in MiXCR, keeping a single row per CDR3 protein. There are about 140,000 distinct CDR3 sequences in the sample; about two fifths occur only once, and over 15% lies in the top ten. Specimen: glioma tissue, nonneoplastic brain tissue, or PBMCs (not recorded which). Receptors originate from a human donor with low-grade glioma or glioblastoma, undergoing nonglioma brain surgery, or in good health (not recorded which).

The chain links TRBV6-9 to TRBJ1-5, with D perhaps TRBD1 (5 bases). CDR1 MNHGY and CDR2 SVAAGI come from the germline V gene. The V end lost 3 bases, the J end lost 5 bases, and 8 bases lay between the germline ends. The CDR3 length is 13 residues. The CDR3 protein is CASSYVGDQPQHF. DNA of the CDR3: TGTGCCAGCAGTTACGTGGGGGATCAGCCCCAGCATTTT.

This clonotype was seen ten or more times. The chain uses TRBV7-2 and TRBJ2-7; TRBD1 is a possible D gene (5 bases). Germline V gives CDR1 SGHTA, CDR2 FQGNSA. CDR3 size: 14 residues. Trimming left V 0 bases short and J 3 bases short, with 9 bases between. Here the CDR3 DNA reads TGTGCCAGCAGCTTAGCGCTAACAGGCTACGAGCAGTACTTC. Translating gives CASSLALTGYEQYF.